This entry lists 21 T cell receptor beta chains sequenced from one sample in a study of identical twins. MiXCR was run by TCRdb on the 5' RACE reads, yielding one entry per CDR3 protein. The sample includes hundreds of thousands of distinct CDR3 sequences, about 20% of them seen just once. The same data also contributed to another study, on T cells expressing NK-cell markers.

The sequencing input was PBMCs. The receptors derive from a woman aged 18-29 years in good health.

The chain employs TRBV27 and TRBJ2-7; D remains ambiguous. The germline CDR1 and CDR2 sequences are MNHEY and SMNVEV (reference sequence). The CDR3 is 14 amino acids. V lost 2 bases to trimming and J lost 3 bases, with 11 bases between them. CDR3 nucleotide sequence: TGTGCCAGCAGTTTAGCCCGGTCGGGCTACGAGCAGTACTTC. This encodes CASSLARSGYEQYF.

This clonotype was detected a few times. The chain is built from TRBV6-2 or TRBV6-3 and TRBJ2-7; 7 bases map to TRBD1. There are 15 residues in the CDR3. CDR1 and CDR2 (germline): MNHEY, SVGEGT. Unmatched junction bases numbered 4, after V lost 2 bases and J lost 0 bases. For the CDR3, the DNA is TGTGCCAGCAGTTACCCCGACAGGGTCTCCTACGAGCAGTACTTC. As protein: CASSYPDRVSYEQYF.

In regard to this clonotype: An end of the junction does not agree with germline; a read error may underlie this. The rearrangement joins TRBV12-3 or TRBV12-4 to TRBJ2-1, with 13 bases matching TRBD2. This CDR3 is built from 13 residues. In DNA, the CDR3 is TGTGCCAGCAGGATGACTAGCGGGGGGCGACTGGTCTTC. Protein: CASRMTSGGRLVF.

The chain links TRBV29-1 to TRBJ2-3; tentative D call: TRBD2 (5 bases). CDR1 and CDR2 from the germline V gene are SQVTM and ANQGSEA. Trimming cost V 5 bases and J 7 bases, with 13 bases left between them. The CDR3 totals 12 residues. CDR3 DNA sequence: TGCAGCGTTCCCGGGGATCTTAATACGCAGTATTTT. Amino acids: CSVPGDLNTQYF.

The CDR3 bases are TGTGCCAGCAGTTCAGGACTAGCGGGCCCCTACAATGAGCAGTTCTTC. Amino acids: CASSSGLAGPYNEQFF. The chain links TRBV7-2 to TRBJ2-1; TRBD2 matches at 11 bases. The CDR3 length is 16 residues. Germline assignment: CDR1 SGHTA and CDR2 FQGNSA. V shed 6 bases and J 2 bases; nucleotides not matched to a gene: 6. Supplemented by reference TRBV7-2 and TRBJ2-1, the full variable domain reads GAGVSQSPSNKVTEKGKDVELRCDPISGHTALYWYRQSLGQGLEFLIYFQGNSAPDKSGLPSDRFSAERTGGSVSTLTIQRTQQEDSAVYLCASSSGLAGPYNEQFFGPGTRLTVL.

There are a few counts of this clonotype. The chain uses TRBV7-9 and TRBJ1-1; 7 bases align to TRBD1. Germline-derived CDR1 and CDR2 are SEHNR and FQNEAQ (reference sequence). The CDR3 has 14 amino acids. After removal of 5 bases from V and 0 bases from J, the junction contained 3 bases not matched to a gene. The CDR3 nucleotides are TGTGCCAGCAGCCGAGGACAGGTGAACACTGAAGCTTTCTTT. Translation gives CASSRGQVNTEAFF.

V usage is TRBV9 and J usage is TRBJ1-1; TRBD1 agrees at 8 bases. Germline CDR1 and CDR2: SGDLS and YYNGEE. With V trimmed by 0 bases and J by 3 bases, 1 base remained unmatched. The CDR3 is 14 amino acids. The CDR3 DNA reads TGTGCCAGCAGCGTAGGGGACAGGTACACTGAAGCTTTCTTT. It yields the protein CASSVGDRYTEAFF.

Only a few counts were recorded for this clonotype. The V gene is TRBV5-1, the J gene TRBJ1-2; D not certain. The CDR3 is 14 residues long. Germline V gene sequence: CDR1 SGHRS, CDR2 YFSETQ. V was shortened by 0 bases and J by 4 bases, with 10 bases between the two germline ends. The CDR3 here is CASSLAGETYGYTF. Written as DNA, the CDR3 is TGCGCCAGCAGCTTGGCCGGGGAGACCTATGGCTACACCTTC.

A few counts support this clonotype. The chain joins TRBV12-3 or TRBV12-4 to TRBJ1-2; no definite D call. The CDR3 is made up of 13 amino acids. The germline V and J ends were trimmed by 5 bases and 2 bases, with 9 bases remaining between them. Here the CDR3 DNA reads TGTGCCAGCAGTGTACAGATGAACTATGGCTACACCTTC. This gives the protein CASSVQMNYGYTF.

This clonotype came up many times. CDR3 loop: CASSPLGKNIQYF. The CDR3 DNA sequence: TGTGCCAGCAGTCCGTTAGGCAAAAACATTCAGTACTTC. The chain carries TRBV5-6 and TRBJ2-4, with D hard to call. Trimming took 5 bases from V and 3 from J, leaving 9 bases between them. This CDR3 spans 13 amino acids. CDR1 and CDR2 (germline): SGHDT, YYEEEE.

This clonotype came up a few times. This rearrangement joins TRBV13 to TRBJ2-7; D remains unclear. Germline V gene data show CDR1 as PRHDT and CDR2 as FYEKMQ (reference sequence). V lost 2 bases and J 6 bases, leaving 14 bases between the germline ends. There are 14 residues in the CDR3. CDR3: CASSLRQNFREQYF. The DNA of the CDR3 is TGTGCCAGCAGCTTAAGACAAAATTTTCGCGAGCAGTACTTC.

This clonotype was found a few times. This chain's CDR3 is CASNPPSRQETQYF. CDR3 nucleotides: TGTGCCAGCAACCCCCCTAGCCGACAAGAGACCCAGTACTTC. The chain recombines TRBV7-6 with TRBJ2-5; D is perhaps TRBD2 (5 bases). Germline CDR1 SGHVS, CDR2 FNYEAQ. The germline V and J ends were trimmed by 7 bases and 2 bases, with 14 bases remaining between them. CDR3 length equals 14 residues. The variable domain in full, completed from reference TRBV7-6 and TRBJ2-5, reads GAGVSQSPRYKVTKRGQDVALRCDPISGHVSLYWYRQALGQGPEFLTYFNYEAQQDKSGLPNDRFSAERPEGSISTLTIQRTEQRDSAMYRCASNPPSRQETQYFGPGTRLLVL.

This clonotype was observed a handful of times. V and J are TRBV4-3 and TRBJ2-1, with TRBD2 matching 12 bases. J gave up 4 bases and V 4 bases, and 5 bases lay outside the gene matches. Germline V gives CDR1 LGHNA, CDR2 YSLEER. The CDR3 is 16 amino acids. The CDR3 DNA sequence: TGCGCCAGCAGCCTCCGACTAGCGGGAGAATACAATGAGCAGTTCTTC. Residues: CASSLRLAGEYNEQFF.

This clonotype was observed a handful of times. The chain links TRBV5-1 to TRBJ2-3; D may correspond to TRBD1 or TRBD2 (6 bases each). The CDR3 has 16 residues. V lost 2 bases and J 0 bases, leaving 13 bases between the germline ends. Germline V gene lookup returns CDR1 SGHRS and CDR2 YFSETQ. Here the CDR3 reads CASSFRRGTSTDTQYF. CDR3 coding DNA: TGCGCCAGCAGCTTTCGGCGCGGGACAAGCACAGATACGCAGTATTTT.

The chain carries TRBV29-1 and TRBJ1-2; D remains unclear. Trimming cost V 4 bases and J 6 bases, with 6 bases left between them. The CDR3 is 10 residues long. CDR1 and CDR2 from the germline V gene are SQVTM and ANQGSEA. The CDR3 sequence: CSVVGNGYTF. CDR3 nucleotide sequence: TGCAGCGTTGTAGGGAATGGCTACACCTTC.

This clonotype was counted ten times or more. The chain combines TRBV12-3 or TRBV12-4 with TRBJ2-1; tentatively, D is TRBD2 (6 bases). This CDR3 is built from 11 residues. Trimming took 3 bases from V and 13 from J, leaving 10 bases between them. CDR3 bases: TGTGCCAGCAGTTTTCCTAGCGAACAGTTCTTC. It yields the protein CASSFPSEQFF.

This clonotype was seen a few times. This chain joins TRBV4-1 and TRBJ2-1, with TRBD2 matching over 8 bases. This CDR3 region has 16 residues. V gave up 2 bases and J gave up 0 bases; unmatched junction bases: 3. CDR1 MGHRA and CDR2 YSYEKL come from the germline V gene. DNA of the CDR3: TGCGCCAGCAGCCAACTTAGCGGGAACTCCTACAATGAGCAGTTCTTC. Its protein is CASSQLSGNSYNEQFF.

This clonotype was observed a few times. The V and J genes are TRBV7-3 and TRBJ1-1; unclear D gene. There are 13 residues in the CDR3. V lost 5 bases, J lost 0 bases, and 7 bases lay in between. CDR1 is SGHTA, CDR2 FQGTGA, per germline. CDR3 in DNA: TGTGCCAGCAGCCCCTCTCTGAACACTGAAGCTTTCTTT. Its translation: CASSPSLNTEAFF.

The V gene is TRBV7-9, the J gene TRBJ1-2; no clear D gene. The CDR3 has 16 amino acids. CDR1 is SEHNR and CDR2 is FQNEAQ in the germline V gene (reference sequence). V was pared by 0 bases and J by 0 bases, with 11 bases between. The DNA of the CDR3 is TGTGCCAGCAGCTTAGCAAGGGCGGAAACTAACTATGGCTACACCTTC. This gives the protein CASSLARAETNYGYTF.

The genes are TRBV4-3 and TRBJ2-1, with D tentatively TRBD1 (5 bases). The CDR3 consists of 15 residues. Between the trimmed V and J ends, which lost 1 base and 5 bases, there was a span of 12 bases. Germline CDR1 reads LGHNA; CDR2 reads YSLEER. CDR3 sequence: CASSQVREGDNEQFF. As DNA, the CDR3 is TGCGCCAGCAGCCAAGTCAGGGAAGGCGACAATGAGCAGTTCTTC.

This clonotype was detected only a few times. The chain links TRBV11-1 to TRBJ2-3; D remains ambiguous. Germline V gene lookup returns CDR1 SGHAT and CDR2 FQDESV (reference sequence). The CDR3 length is 11 residues. The V end was cut by 1 base, the J end by 11 bases, with 7 bases between. The CDR3 DNA reads as TGTGCCAGCAGCTTAGAAACGGGGCAGTATTTT. Translated, it gives CASSLETGQYF.